This entry lists 17 T cell receptor beta chains sequenced from one sample in a study of blood T cell repertoires in COVID-19. The table came from immunoSEQ multiplex PCR; TCRdb's copy has only in-frame clones and leaves some out. The repertoire includes about half a million clones, 88% of them detected once, and more than 7.5% sits in the top ten. Material for sequencing was PBMCs or T cells enriched from blood (not recorded which). The receptors stem from a woman between 55 and 75 years old who had recovered from COVID-19.

This chain joins TRBV29-1 and TRBJ1-5, with 8 bases fitting TRBD1. The trim removed 6 bases at V and 1 base at J, leaving 8 bases unmatched. From germline, CDR1 is SQVTM and CDR2 ANQGSEA. The CDR3 spans 15 residues. This CDR3 reads CSVADRAGSNQPQHF. CDR3 in DNA: TGCAGCGTCGCGGACAGGGCGGGGAGCAATCAGCCCCAGCATTTT.

The chain is built from TRBV2 and TRBJ1-3; D remains unclear. The CDR3 extends over 15 amino acids. Germline-derived CDR1 and CDR2 are SNHLY and FYNNEI. Trimming took off 1 base at V and 3 bases at J, with 10 bases between the two ends. CDR3 sequence reads: CASSEGSVVGNTIYF. The CDR3 DNA reads TGTGCCAGCAGTGAAGGGTCAGTTGTTGGAAACACCATATATTTT.

The rearrangement uses TRBV5-4 and TRBJ1-6; TRBD1 is a possible D gene (5 bases). V was clipped by 2 bases and J by 4 bases, with 19 bases between them. CDR3 length equals 18 residues. Germline V gene lookup returns CDR1 SGHNT and CDR2 YYREEE (reference sequence). In nucleotides, the CDR3 is TGTGCCAGCAGCTTTAAGAGACAGATACCTTTTTATAATTCACCCCTCCACTTT. The encoded protein is CASSFKRQIPFYNSPLHF.

The chain couples TRBV3-1 (or the pseudogene TRBV3-2) to TRBJ1-1; 10 bases agree with TRBD1. CDR1 and CDR2 from the germline V gene are LGHDT and YNNKEL (reference sequence). This CDR3 has 17 residues. The V and J ends lost 4 bases and 1 base, in that order; junction bases with no gene match: 9. DNA for the CDR3: TGTGCCAGCAGCCCCTCAGGGAGACAGGGGGCGAACACTGAAGCTTTCTTT. This encodes CASSPSGRQGANTEAFF.

V gene TRBV6-5 combines with J gene TRBJ1-2; perhaps TRBD1 as D (5 bases). Trimming removed 2 bases at V and 8 bases at J, with 15 bases between. Germline-derived CDR1 and CDR2 are MNHEY and SVGAGI. The CDR3 extends over 14 amino acids. CDR3 nucleotides: TGTGCCAGCAGTTACGGAGGGGCCGTAGGAGGCTACACCTTC. It encodes CASSYGGAVGGYTF.

This clone occurred once. The rearrangement uses TRBV5-5 and TRBJ1-5, with D possibly TRBD1 on 6 matching bases. This CDR3 region has 13 residues. Germline CDR1 and CDR2: SGHKS and YYEKEE (reference sequence). Between the trimmed V and J ends, which lost 7 bases and 11 bases, there was a span of 19 bases. CDR3 protein: CASGETGTEAQHF. The CDR3 coding sequence is TGTGCCAGCGGTGAAACAGGGACGGAAGCCCAGCATTTT.

The rearrangement joins TRBV4-2 to TRBJ1-5, with 10 bases identical to TRBD1. The germline V gene has CDR1 LGHNA and CDR2 YNFKEQ. V shed 3 bases, J shed 5 bases, and the junction held 10 bases outside the gene matches. The CDR3 runs to 17 residues. The CDR3 DNA reads as TGTGCCAGCAGCCAGATAAGGGGGGGGACAGGGGATCAGCCCCAGCATTTT. Amino acids: CASSQIRGGTGDQPQHF.

The rearrangement joins TRBV5-1 to TRBJ2-5; TRBD1 matches 10 bases. J was trimmed by 5 bases and V by 0 bases; bases with no gene match: 4. The CDR3 loop spans 15 amino acids. The V gene's germline CDR1 is SGHRS and CDR2 YFSETQ. CDR3 residues: CASSLGAGQGETQYF. CDR3 DNA: TGCGCCAGCAGCTTGGGGGCGGGACAGGGGGAGACCCAGTACTTC.

This clone was recorded a few times. The chain uses TRBV6-5 and TRBJ1-2; maybe TRBD1 (5 bases). Trimming pared 2 bases from V and 6 bases from J, leaving 7 bases between. The CDR3 spans 12 residues. CDR1 and CDR2 from the germline V gene are MNHEY and SVGAGI. CDR3 residues: CASSYQGHGYTF. CDR3 sequence (DNA): TGTGCCAGCAGTTACCAGGGCCATGGCTACACCTTC.

CDR3 region: CASSIGQVNQPQHF. For the CDR3, the DNA is TGTGCCAGCAGCATCGGACAAGTCAATCAGCCCCAGCATTTT. The chain combines TRBV5-6 with TRBJ1-5; the D gene is possibly TRBD1 (5 bases). The germline CDR1 and CDR2 sequences are SGHDT and YYEEEE. This CDR3 is built from 14 residues. V shed 4 bases and J shed 3 bases, with 11 bases lying between them.

This rearrangement joins TRBV12-3 or TRBV12-4 to TRBJ2-1; D gene ambiguous. The CDR3 is made up of 12 amino acids. Trimming shortened V by 4 bases and J by 6 bases, and 7 bases separated the two germline ends. The CDR3 DNA follows: TGTGCCAGCAGTTCAGCTAGCAATGAGCAGTTCTTC. It encodes CASSSASNEQFF.

CDR3 amino acids: CASSQDTGGSYNEQFF. The CDR3 DNA reads TGCGCCAGCAGCCAAGATACAGGGGGCTCCTACAATGAGCAGTTCTTC. The chain couples TRBV4-1 to TRBJ2-1; 8 nucleotides agree with TRBD1. The V and J ends lost 0 bases and 0 bases, in that order; junction bases with no gene match: 1. Germline CDR1 MGHRA, CDR2 YSYEKL. The CDR3 sequence is 16 residues long.

The rearrangement uses TRBV6-5 and TRBJ2-2; 10 bases match TRBD1. The CDR3 contains 14 residues. V lost 6 bases to trimming and J lost 4 bases; unmatched junction nucleotides: 2. Germline V gene lookup returns CDR1 MNHEY and CDR2 SVGAGI. CDR3 protein: CASRTGGSTGELFF. The DNA of the CDR3 is TGTGCCAGCAGGACAGGGGGCAGCACCGGGGAGCTGTTTTTT.

This clone was detected only once. The CDR3 DNA sequence: TGCGCCAGCAGCCAAGATCTCCTAGCGGGGGGTAGATCAGATACGCAGTATTTT. Its protein is CASSQDLLAGGRSDTQYF. The chain uses TRBV4-1 and TRBJ2-3, with 11 bases aligning to TRBD2. Germline values: CDR1 MGHRA, CDR2 YSYEKL. The length of the CDR3 is 18 residues. J was trimmed by 4 bases and V by 0 bases; bases with no gene match: 9.

This clone appeared a single time. The chain is built from TRBV6-5 and TRBJ1-2; D is ambiguous. This CDR3 spans 13 amino acids. Germline CDR1 is MNHEY and CDR2 is SVGAGI. With 2 bases removed from V and 4 bases from J, the gap between germline ends came to 8 bases. The CDR3 DNA reads as TGTGCCAGCAGTTACAGCCCCCGCTATGGCTACACCTTC. Translation: CASSYSPRYGYTF.

The rearrangement uses TRBV5-4 and TRBJ2-7, with TRBD2 matching over 9 bases. In germline, CDR1 is SGHNT, CDR2 YYREEE (reference sequence). Trimming took 5 bases from V and 3 from J; bases not matched to a gene: 12. The CDR3 extends over 16 amino acids. In DNA form, the CDR3 reads TGTGCCAGCAGTCCGCATGGGGCGGGGGGGTTCTACGAGCAGTACTTC. It yields the protein CASSPHGAGGFYEQYF.

V gene TRBV5-1 combines with J gene TRBJ2-1, with TRBD2 identical over 12 bases. Germline loops: CDR1 SGHRS, CDR2 YFSETQ. The CDR3 extends over 19 amino acids. V shed 3 bases, J shed 4 bases, and the junction held 14 bases outside the gene matches. In nucleotides, the CDR3 is TGCGCCAGCAGCTCAGACGGGGCTAGCGGGGGGGCCTCTTACAATGAGCAGTTCTTC. Residues: CASSSDGASGGASYNEQFF.